The present T cell receptor (beta chain) was sequenced within a study of blood T cell repertoires in COVID-19 (TCRdb year 2020). The study in broad terms: The collaborator samples originated in the United States, Italy and Spain and spanned the acute and convalescent phases of COVID-19. The material from the prospective study consisted of cDNA or gDNA derived from T cells, B-cell-depleted T cells, or PBMCs. Subjects who had been exposed to COVID-19, were actively infected with it, or had recovered from it provided the deeply sampled blood TCRbeta repertoires that made up the dataset. The repertoires were released in a freely available public database meant as a resource for research on the immune response to SARS-CoV-2. The samples were drawn from two sources: the first 160 participants of the ongoing ImmuneRACE study, and 1,000 to 1,500 subjects contributed by 6 global collaborators. A de-identified subject ID, COVID-19 status, age in years and sex were almost always included in the sample metadata. HLA class I and class II types, where available, came from metadata supplied by the sample provider rather than from assay-based typing.

Regarding this clone: No cognate antigen has been identified for it. There are no base qualities to consult, and no much larger clone falls within one base.

CDR1 and CDR2 are drawn from the germline V gene: SGHRS, YFSETQ. V drops 1 base and J drops 6 bases, leaving 10 bases in between. The CDR3, cysteine through phenylalanine, is 13 amino acids long. The sequence is cut down to CDR3 DNA, 39 bases in frame from base 1. TCRbeta CDR3 regions were amplified from genomic DNA by means of the immunoSEQ Assay, a bias-controlled multiplex PCR. Turning to the authors' computational methods: The number of nucleated cells in each sample was estimated from the amplification of reference gene primers within the assay. Sequence reads were collapsed and filtered to measure the absolute abundance of every unique TCRbeta CDR3 rearrangement. For each sample, productive Simpson clonality was calculated as the square root of Simpson's diversity index over productive rearrangements. The table comes from immuneACCESS by way of TCRdb, which keeps in-frame sequences with V and J called. Part of the clones is missing from these tables; in studies checked, under half for an unresolved V gene and the rest for unknown reasons. D and trimming come from the DNA, and the V and J calls and clone size come from that table. In this sample the table shows about 230,000 clones, 65% to 90% of which occur a single time. Jointly, the top ten make up roughly 10% of the sample.

In Seattle, one collaborating source enrolled patients while the infection was active and tracked those patients longitudinally over the course of disease. The collaborating institutions used their own protocols to collect whole blood in K2EDTA tubes. For TCRbeta analysis, collaborator samples were shipped as frozen whole blood, as isolated PBMCs, or as DNA extracted from either sample type. Study-level results and caveats: The quantity of clinical and demographic metadata differed by source and by participant and was supplied without curation.

The sequence was collected from a man in his fifties or sixties with COVID-19, enrolled during active disease. The sequence links TRBV5-1 to TRBJ1-1; TRBD1 is a possible D gene, resting on 5 matching bases. Sequencing input: peripheral blood. The CDR3 reads as follows: CASSLMQGSEAFF. The nucleotide sequence reads as follows: TGCGCCAGCAGCTTGATGCAGGGTTCTGAAGCTTTCTTT.